This is a list of T cell receptor beta chains from one sample in a study of T cells after yellow fever vaccination. TCRdb re-derived calls from the 5' RACE reads in MiXCR, one entry per CDR3 protein. The repertoire includes some 600,000 distinct CDR3 sequences, about 12% of them detected once, and 15% sits in the top ten. Sequencing was performed on PBMCs, taken on the day of the yellow fever booster vaccination. The source of these receptors is a man younger than 40 who received the YFV17D yellow fever vaccine. Both conserved end residues are part of each CDR3. Fields, in order: CDR3 DNA, CDR3 protein, V gene, J gene, D gene, CDR3 length, clone size. D genes are given only for firm matches. Size values are once, few and many counts, or a class for expanded clones, and some rows have none.

TGTGCCAGCAGCTTGGTGCCACTCGAAGCCGGGGCCAAAAACATTCAGTACTTC	CASSLVPLEAGAKNIQYF	TRBV5-4	TRBJ2-4	NA	18	NA
TGTGCCAGCAGTAAGGGCTCCTACAATGAGCAGTTCTTC	CASSKGSYNEQFF	TRBV28	TRBJ2-1	NA	13	once
TGTGCCAGCAGTTACCCCGGGACTATCCATTACGAGCAGTACTTC	CASSYPGTIHYEQYF	TRBV6-2/TRBV6-3	TRBJ2-7	TRBD2	15	few
TGTGCCAGCAGCGCCGTAGCCCTGGGAGATACGCAGTATTTT	CASSAVALGDTQYF	TRBV9	TRBJ2-3	NA	14	many
TGTGCCAGCAGGGATAGCGGGACAAGCTCCTACAATGAGCAGTTCTTC	CASRDSGTSSYNEQFF	TRBV7-3	TRBJ2-1	TRBD2	16	many
TGTGCCAGCAGCTTAATGGGGAATCAGCCCCAGCATTTT	CASSLMGNQPQHF	TRBV7-9	TRBJ1-5	NA	13	many
TGCAGTGCTAGAGAGACTAGTTTGGAGACCCAGTACTTC	CSARETSLETQYF	TRBV20-1	TRBJ2-5	NA	13	NA
TGTGCCAGCAGCCAAGAAGGGTGGGGCACAGATACGCAGTATTTT	CASSQEGWGTDTQYF	TRBV4-2	TRBJ2-3	NA	15	few
TGTGCCAGCAGTTACCCAGGGGACCAAGAGACCCAGTACTTC	CASSYPGDQETQYF	TRBV6-5	TRBJ2-5	NA	14	few
TGTGCCAGCCATAACCCCAGCGACGGGGGGCTTGGTTCCTACAATGAGCAGTTCTTC	CASHNPSDGGLGSYNEQFF	TRBV18	TRBJ2-1	NA	19	NA
TGTGCCAGCAGCCGCTTATCGGTGACAGACTTCTACGAGCAGTACTTC	CASSRLSVTDFYEQYF	TRBV7-2	TRBJ2-7	NA	16	many
TGTGCCAGCAGCTTAGATGGGCTTGCTGATACGCAGTATTTT	CASSLDGLADTQYF	TRBV7-8	TRBJ2-3	NA	14	few
TGCGCCAGCAGCTTGGACGCCGGGACCAGCAAGTATTTT	CASSLDAGTSKYF	TRBV5-1	TRBJ2-3	NA	13	few
TGTGCCTGGAGTGTTCCGTTCCGATCCTACGAGCAGTACTTC	CAWSVPFRSYEQYF	TRBV30	TRBJ2-7	NA	14	NA
TGCGCCAGCAGTGAGTCTGGGGCCGGGGAGCTGTTTTTT	CASSESGAGELFF	TRBV10-1	TRBJ2-2	NA	13	NA
TGCGCCAGCAGCCTCCTCAACAGGGTCGAGGAAAAACTGTTTTTT	CASSLLNRVEEKLFF	TRBV5-1	TRBJ1-4	NA	15	NA
TGCAGTGCTAGAGATTATAGTAGGGGCGCCTACACCTTC	CSARDYSRGAYTF	TRBV20-1	TRBJ1-2	NA	13	few
TGTGCCAGCAGCTTGGTTGGGTGGGACGAGCAGTACTTC	CASSLVGWDEQYF	TRBV5-6	TRBJ2-7	NA	13	NA
TGCGCCAGCAGCTTAGAAGGGAGGGATAACAATCAGCCCCAGCATTTT	CASSLEGRDNNQPQHF	TRBV5-1	TRBJ1-5	NA	16	many
TGTGCCATCAGTGAGTCCGCAGGGGGGAACACTGAAGCTTTCTTT	CAISESAGGNTEAFF	TRBV10-3	TRBJ1-1	TRBD1	15	NA
TGCAGCCAAGGTAGAGGGAATGAGCAGTTCTTC	CSQGRGNEQFF	TRBV29-1	TRBJ2-1	NA	11	few
TGTGCCAGCAGTCCATCGGGACAGAACACTGAAGCTTTCTTT	CASSPSGQNTEAFF	TRBV12-3/TRBV12-4	TRBJ1-1	NA	14	many
TGCGCCAGCAGCTCCGGACAGGGGGGAAACACCATATATTTT	CASSSGQGGNTIYF	TRBV5-1	TRBJ1-3	TRBD1	14	NA
TGCAGTGCGGAGGCGGTGGGGCGCGGCACAGATACGCAGTATTTT	CSAEAVGRGTDTQYF	TRBV20-1	TRBJ2-3	NA	15	NA
TGCGCCAGCAGCCTCGGACAGAATGTGCGCAATGAGCAGTTCTTC	CASSLGQNVRNEQFF	TRBV4-3	TRBJ2-1	NA	15	NA
TGTGCCAGCACCCTTGTGGGAGAAGACAATGAGCAGTTCTTC	CASTLVGEDNEQFF	TRBV12-3/TRBV12-4	TRBJ2-1	NA	14	few
TGTGCCAGCAGCAAAGGCTGGACAGGAGCTAATAATTCACCCCTCCACTTT	CASSKGWTGANNSPLHF	TRBV21-1	TRBJ1-6	NA	17	NA
TGCAGTGCTAGAGGATTTGGGACTACCAACACCGGGGAGCTGTTTTTT	CSARGFGTTNTGELFF	TRBV20-1	TRBJ2-2	TRBD2	16	few
TGTGCCAGCAGCCGGGGGATTTCACCCCTCCACTTT	CASSRGISPLHF	TRBV14	TRBJ1-6	NA	12	few
TGTGCCAGCAGTATGGGGTGGAGGGGCGAGCAGTACTTC	CASSMGWRGEQYF	TRBV12-3/TRBV12-4	TRBJ2-7	NA	13	NA
TGCAGCGTTGAGGGAGGCCCCACAGATACGCAGTATTTT	CSVEGGPTDTQYF	TRBV29-1	TRBJ2-3	NA	13	NA
TGTGCCAGCAGCTCTTACGCCGTGGGGGAGAGCTACGAGCAGTACTTC	CASSSYAVGESYEQYF	TRBV7-9	TRBJ2-7	NA	16	NA
TGCGCCAGCAGCTTGGATAGGGTCGTCAATGGCTACACCTTC	CASSLDRVVNGYTF	TRBV5-1	TRBJ1-2	NA	14	few
TGTGCCAGTGCGGGGACTAGCGGGAGCCAAGAGACCCAGTACTTC	CASAGTSGSQETQYF	TRBV19	TRBJ2-5	TRBD2	15	NA
TGTGCCACCTCACGGGGAGGTTCCGGGGAGCTGTTTTTT	CATSRGGSGELFF	TRBV24-1	TRBJ2-2	NA	13	few
TGCGCCAGCAGCTTGACAGCGGGAGGCCCTTACAATGAGCAGTTCTTC	CASSLTAGGPYNEQFF	TRBV5-1	TRBJ2-1	TRBD2	16	few
TGTGCCAGCAGTTACTCGAAACTAGCGGCGACCAATGAGCAGTTCTTC	CASSYSKLAATNEQFF	TRBV6-5	TRBJ2-1	TRBD2	16	NA
TGTGCCAGCAGCGAGACAGACTTCACAGATACGCAGTATTTT	CASSETDFTDTQYF	TRBV9	TRBJ2-3	NA	14	many
TGCAGTGCGGAGACCGGGACGTCTCCCTACGAGCAGTACTTC	CSAETGTSPYEQYF	TRBV20-1	TRBJ2-7	NA	14	few
TGCAGCGTTGTACAGAACTACCAAGAGACCCAGTACTTC	CSVVQNYQETQYF	TRBV29-1	TRBJ2-5	NA	13	many
TGCGCCAGCAGCTTCCCTAACGGAGAGCGGGAGTTTCATGAGCAGTTCTTC	CASSFPNGEREFHEQFF	TRBV5-1	TRBJ2-1	TRBD2	17	few
TGTGCCACCAGCAGAGGCGCAGGGTCAGGCACTGAAGCTTTCTTT	CATSRGAGSGTEAFF	TRBV15	TRBJ1-1	NA	15	few
TGTGCCAGCAGTTTCTTCGAGGGTAGGTCCTACAATGAGCAGTTCTTC	CASSFFEGRSYNEQFF	TRBV12-3/TRBV12-4	TRBJ2-1	NA	16	NA
TGTGCCAGCAGCTTAGCCCCTCTAGCGTTCAACCTAGCCAAAAACATTCAGTACTTC	CASSLAPLAFNLAKNIQYF	TRBV11-1	TRBJ2-4	NA	19	few
TGTGCCAGTAGTATAGTAGGGGGATCGACCGGGAGAACCGTGACAGATACGCAGTATTTT	CASSIVGGSTGRTVTDTQYF	TRBV19	TRBJ2-3	NA	20	NA
TGTGCCAGCAGCCGCCCCGGGGTCTATGGCTACACCTTC	CASSRPGVYGYTF	TRBV7-9	TRBJ1-2	NA	13	few
TGTGCCACCAGTGACCACGGACAGGGTGACATTCAGTACTTC	CATSDHGQGDIQYF	TRBV24-1	TRBJ2-4	TRBD1	14	few
TGCAGTGCTAGTAAGGGTCTTGCGACTGAAGCTTTCTTT	CSASKGLATEAFF	TRBV20-1	TRBJ1-1	NA	13	NA
TGCGCCAGCAGCTCTGGGGGAAGGACAGGTGCCTACGAGCAGTACTTC	CASSSGGRTGAYEQYF	TRBV5-1	TRBJ2-7	TRBD1	16	NA
TGTGCCAGCAGTCCCCCTGGGGGGGCCGGCGAGCAGTACTTC	CASSPPGGAGEQYF	TRBV6-5	TRBJ2-7	NA	14	few
TGTGCCACCAAGTTAGGGGGGGGGTCCTACGAGCAGTACTTC	CATKLGGGSYEQYF	TRBV28	TRBJ2-7	NA	14	few
TGTGCCAGCAGTGACCCGGGACAGGGGGCAGATCAGCCCCAGCATTTT	CASSDPGQGADQPQHF	TRBV6-1	TRBJ1-5	TRBD1	16	few
TGTGCCAGCATAAAGCGGGGCACAGATACGCAGTATTTT	CASIKRGTDTQYF	TRBV5-6	TRBJ2-3	NA	13	few